The clone carrying this T cell receptor beta chain has ten or more counts. Its antigen is currently unknown. TCRdb reprocessed the 5' RACE reads with MiXCR, giving one entry per CDR3 protein. The data contain 30,000 to 40,000 distinct CDR3 sequences, roughly 7.1% of them singletons. This CDR3 comprises 11 residues. The germline V gene encodes CDR1 DFQATT and CDR2 SNEGSKA (reference sequence). Trimming shortened V by 4 bases and J by 10 bases, and 10 bases separated the two germline ends. These data come from a study of early T cells in non-severe SARS-CoV-2 infection. Overall study results and limits: Matching with VDJdb favored anti-spike CD8 responses (missing private and CD4 specificities).

The sample in question was whole blood, obtained at baseline. The genes are TRBV20-1 and TRBJ1-4, with no clear D. This clonotype was obtained from an adult who was a healthcare worker with PCR-confirmed SARS-CoV-2 infection or an uninfected control (not recorded which). The DNA for the CDR3 is TGCAGTGCTACCTGGACCGCAAAACTGTTTTTT. The encoded protein is CSATWTAKLFF.